One and the same sample provided the 29 T cell receptor beta chains below, sequenced in a study of T cells in localized non-small cell lung cancer. The table came from immunoSEQ multiplex PCR; TCRdb's copy has only in-frame clones and leaves some out. The repertoire holds fewer than 15,000 clones, with roughly 28% as singletons. The source was lung tumor tissue, collected before any cancer treatment. These receptors were collected from a female donor of 60 years or more with stage I lung adenocarcinoma.

In its sample, this clone was seen a few times. In DNA, the CDR3 is TGTGCCAGCAGCGTAGATTCCGGGAACTATGGCTACACCTTC. Translating it yields CASSVDSGNYGYTF. J is TRBJ1-2 and V is TRBV9, with D unresolved. The CDR3 is 14 amino acids. Germline CDR1 and CDR2: SGDLS and YYNGEE. Deletions cut 0 bases from V and 2 bases from J, with 8 bases between.

V is TRBV14 and J is TRBJ2-5; 9 bases fit TRBD1. CDR1 is SGHDN and CDR2 is FVKESK in the germline V gene. This CDR3 is built from 15 residues. V lost 4 bases to trimming and J lost 1 base; unmatched junction nucleotides: 4. CDR3 coding DNA: TGTGCCAGCAGCCTCGGGACAGGGCCCCAAGAGACCCAGTACTTC. It is translated as CASSLGTGPQETQYF. The complete variable domain, with remaining parts taken from reference TRBV14 and TRBJ2-5, reads EAGVTQFPSHSVIEKGQTVTLRCDPISGHDNLYWYRRVMGKEIKFLLHFVKESKQDESGMPNNRFLAERTGGTYSTLKVQPAELEDSGVYFCASSLGTGPQETQYFGPGTRLLVL.

This chain connects TRBV2 to TRBJ1-1, with D perhaps matching TRBD1 (5 bases). In germline, CDR1 is SNHLY, CDR2 FYNNEI. The CDR3 extends over 13 amino acids. Trimming left V 8 bases short and J 5 bases short, with 15 bases between. The CDR3, as DNA: TGTGCCAGCGGCAAGGAGGGGAAGACTGAAGCTTTCTTT. As protein: CASGKEGKTEAFF.

The chain links TRBV18 to TRBJ1-1, with TRBD1 matching 8 bases. Losses at the gene ends were 3 bases for V and 6 bases for J; bases not matched to a gene: 9. Germline V lookup: CDR1 KGHSH, CDR2 LQKENI. This CDR3 is 15 amino acids long. The CDR3 coding sequence is TGTGCCAGCTCACCTCGGACAGGGTTTCTCTCTGAAGCTTTCTTT. This encodes CASSPRTGFLSEAFF. The full variable domain, completed using reference TRBV18 and TRBJ1-1, is NAGVMQNPRHLVRRRGQEARLRCSPMKGHSHVYWYRQLPEEGLKFMVYLQKENIIDESGMPKERFSAEFPKEGPSILRIQQVVRGDSAAYFCASSPRTGFLSEAFFGQGTRLTVV.

The rearrangement links TRBV5-1 to TRBJ2-1, with 10 bases lining up with TRBD2. The CDR3 is 16 amino acids. V was pared by 4 bases and J by 4 bases, with 8 bases of the junction left unmatched. Germline loops: CDR1 SGHRS, CDR2 YFSETQ. This CDR3 is CASSPTISGGYNEQFF. The CDR3 nucleotides are TGCGCCAGCAGCCCTACGATTAGCGGGGGGTACAATGAGCAGTTCTTC.

This clone was seen more than once but under ten times. The CDR3 nucleotides are TGTGCCAGCAGCCCAACCGACCGACAGGGGAGCAATCAGCCCCAGCATTTT. Translation: CASSPTDRQGSNQPQHF. The chain combines TRBV9 with TRBJ1-5, with TRBD1 matching 8 bases. After removal of 4 bases from V and 1 base from J, the junction contained 10 bases not matched to a gene. CDR3 size: 17 residues. Germline assignment: CDR1 SGDLS and CDR2 YYNGEE.

The rearrangement uses TRBV11-3 and TRBJ1-4; 9 bases map to TRBD1. The CDR3 contains 16 residues. CDR1 and CDR2 (germline): SGHNT, YENEEA. J lost 8 bases, V lost 5 bases, and 12 bases had no gene match. CDR3: CASSHGWRTGEEKLFF. As DNA, the CDR3 is TGTGCCAGCAGCCACGGTTGGCGGACAGGGGAGGAAAAACTGTTTTTT.

The V and J genes are TRBV18 and TRBJ1-5, with D possibly being TRBD1 (5 bases). The CDR3 extends over 13 amino acids. V lost 5 bases and J 0 bases, leaving 5 bases between the germline ends. The germline gives CDR1 KGHSH, CDR2 LQKENI. The CDR3 reads CASSRGSNQPQHF. The CDR3, as DNA: TGTGCCAGCTCAAGGGGTAGCAATCAGCCCCAGCATTTT.

V is TRBV29-1 and J is TRBJ2-1; 7 bases fit TRBD1. The CDR3 is 14 amino acids. The V segment lost 4 bases and the J segment 6 bases; nucleotides outside the gene matches: 9. Germline assignment: CDR1 SQVTM and CDR2 ANQGSEA. The CDR3 sequence is CSVGRDSFLNEQFF. The CDR3 DNA reads as TGCAGCGTTGGCCGGGACAGCTTTCTCAATGAGCAGTTCTTC.

The chain has TRBV9 and TRBJ2-3, with D perhaps matching TRBD2 (6 bases). V shed 1 base and J shed 8 bases, with 14 bases lying between them. This CDR3 is built from 14 residues. Germline V CDR1 and CDR2: SGDLS, YYNGEE. CDR3 nucleotide sequence: TGTGCCAGCAGCGTAAGGCACGGAGGGGCTACGCAGTATTTT. Protein sequence: CASSVRHGGATQYF.

V gene TRBV28 combines with J gene TRBJ1-1; 7 positions agree with TRBD1. CDR3 size: 15 residues. V was clipped by 5 bases and J by 2 bases; unmatched bases: 8. Looked up from germline, CDR1 is MDHEN and CDR2 is SYDVKM. The chain's CDR3 is CASSKTGTANTEAFF. The CDR3 DNA is TGTGCCAGCAGTAAAACCGGGACAGCTAACACTGAAGCTTTCTTT.

The CDR3 spells CASSSRQGRWAFF. The CDR3 DNA sequence: TGTGCCAGCAGTTCCCGGCAGGGGAGGTGGGCTTTCTTT. The chain has TRBV28 and TRBJ1-1, with a weak D call TRBD1 (6 bases). The germline V gene encodes CDR1 MDHEN and CDR2 SYDVKM. The V end lost 4 bases, the J end lost 11 bases, and 17 bases lay between the germline ends. The CDR3 extends over 13 amino acids.

This clone was picked up many times. The chain employs TRBV6-8 and TRBJ1-1; D unclear. The V end was cut by 0 bases, the J end by 5 bases, with 7 bases between. The germline CDR1 and CDR2 sequences are MNHGY and SAAAGT. The CDR3 loop spans 13 amino acids. The DNA of the CDR3 is TGTGCCAGCAGTTACTCACCGGGGACTGAAGCTTTCTTT. Translation gives CASSYSPGTEAFF.

The chain joins TRBV15 to TRBJ2-1; 11 positions agree with TRBD2. The V segment lost 0 bases and the J segment 6 bases; nucleotides outside the gene matches: 4. CDR1 and CDR2 from the germline V gene are LNHNV and YYDKDF (reference sequence). This CDR3 is built from 16 residues. This chain's CDR3 is CATSRDLAGGTNEQFF. DNA of the CDR3: TGTGCCACCAGCAGAGATCTAGCGGGAGGTACCAATGAGCAGTTCTTC.

This clone qualifies as medium-sized. The chain combines TRBV11-3 with TRBJ2-3; no definite D call. The V and J ends lost 3 bases and 0 bases respectively, with 10 bases between them. Germline-derived CDR1 and CDR2 are SGHNT and YENEEA. The CDR3 loop spans 15 amino acids. CDR3 bases: TGTGCCAGCAGCTTGGTCCCGTCTAGCACAGATACGCAGTATTTT. Protein: CASSLVPSSTDTQYF.

This clone has just a few counts. This CDR3 is CASSALGLGEKLFF. CDR3 sequence (DNA): TGTGCCAGCAGCGCCCTTGGGCTCGGCGAAAAACTGTTTTTT. The chain employs TRBV11-3 and TRBJ1-4, with D hard to call. This CDR3 has 14 amino acids. Germline V gene sequence: CDR1 SGHNT, CDR2 YENEEA. The V and J ends lost 5 bases and 8 bases respectively, with 15 bases between them.

Comments on this clone: Other DNA sequences in the same sample also yield this CDR3. J is TRBJ1-3 and V is TRBV18; the match to TRBD1 covers 7 bases. CDR3 length: 14 residues. The germline V gene has CDR1 KGHSH and CDR2 LQKENI. The J segment lost 4 bases and the V segment lost 3 bases, leaving 3 bases of the junction unmatched. DNA of the CDR3: TGTGCCAGCTCACCGACAGGGAAGGGAAACACCATATATTTT. Amino acid sequence: CASSPTGKGNTIYF.

This clone was picked up many times. The chain recombines TRBV11-3 with TRBJ2-7; D is uncertain. CDR1 and CDR2 (germline): SGHNT, YENEEA. Trimming removed 4 bases at V and 9 bases at J, with 19 bases between. The CDR3 loop spans 14 amino acids. CDR3 residues: CASSSTRVEDGQYF. The CDR3 region has the DNA TGTGCCAGCAGCTCAACACGGGTGGAAGATGGGCAGTACTTC.

This chain links TRBV11-3 with TRBJ1-2; D unresolved. The V gene's germline CDR1 is SGHNT and CDR2 YENEEA. Trimming shortened V by 2 bases and J by 0 bases, and 10 bases separated the two germline ends. The CDR3 has 15 amino acids. CDR3 loop: CASSLRPDSNYGYTF. DNA of the CDR3: TGTGCCAGCAGCTTACGGCCGGACTCTAACTATGGCTACACCTTC.

This clone was seen many times. The V and J genes are TRBV11-3 and TRBJ2-5; D possibly corresponds to TRBD1 (6 bases). Germline loops: CDR1 SGHNT, CDR2 YENEEA. The CDR3 spans 17 residues. The V gene lost 5 bases and the J gene lost 5 bases, with 24 bases spanning the gap. The CDR3 coding sequence is TGTGCCAGCAGCCAAAATCCGAAGGGGGTCCGCTTGGAGACCCAGTACTTC. Translation: CASSQNPKGVRLETQYF.

In this sample, this clone turned up a few times. The chain couples TRBV11-3 to TRBJ2-6; D gene unclear. This CDR3 is built from 15 residues. The V end was cut by 6 bases, the J end by 2 bases, with 11 bases between. Germline values: CDR1 SGHNT, CDR2 YENEEA. CDR3 in amino acids: CASRPNRAGANVLTF. Written as DNA, the CDR3 is TGTGCCAGCAGACCGAATCGGGCTGGGGCCAACGTCCTGACTTTC.

This chain uses TRBV9 with TRBJ2-7, with TRBD1 matching 8 bases. V shed 4 bases, J shed 4 bases, and the junction held 7 bases outside the gene matches. Germline CDR1 is SGDLS and CDR2 is YYNGEE. The CDR3 covers 14 residues. The chain's CDR3 is CASSQQGEAYEQYF. Here the CDR3 DNA reads TGTGCCAGCAGCCAACAGGGGGAGGCGTACGAGCAGTACTTC.

The J gene is TRBJ2-1, the V gene TRBV18, with D possibly being TRBD2 (5 bases). The CDR3 length is 13 residues. The ends were cut back, 9 bases at V and 0 bases at J, with 9 bases in the middle. Germline V gene sequence: CDR1 KGHSH, CDR2 LQKENI. In DNA form, the CDR3 reads TGTGCCAGTTCCCGGGACTCCTACAATGAGCAGTTCTTC. This sequence encodes CASSRDSYNEQFF.

The chain couples TRBV11-3 to TRBJ2-1; D gene ambiguous. The CDR3 sequence is 16 residues long. Germline assignment: CDR1 SGHNT and CDR2 YENEEA. V lost 5 bases and J lost 3, with 17 bases in between. CDR3 amino acids: CASSGRRETFYNEQFF. CDR3 sequence (DNA): TGTGCCAGCAGCGGCCGTCGAGAGACATTCTACAATGAGCAGTTCTTC.

This clone was seen more than once but under ten times. This chain connects TRBV6-8 to TRBJ2-3; the D gene is possibly TRBD2 (5 bases). With 7 bases removed from V and 0 bases from J, the gap between germline ends came to 20 bases. The CDR3 spans 17 residues. Germline V gene sequence: CDR1 MNHGY, CDR2 SAAAGT. CDR3 in DNA: TGTGCCAGCACCCACCAGGCAGGAGGAACTAGCACAGATACGCAGTATTTT. Translating it yields CASTHQAGGTSTDTQYF.

This clone turned up a few times. This chain links TRBV11-3 with TRBJ1-2, with 10 bases identical to TRBD1. The CDR3 consists of 14 residues. After removal of 3 bases from V and 4 bases from J, the junction contained 2 bases not matched to a gene. Germline CDR1 and CDR2: SGHNT and YENEEA. CDR3 region: CASSFRTGGYGYTF. The CDR3 DNA sequence: TGTGCCAGCAGCTTCCGGACAGGGGGCTATGGCTACACCTTC. Supplemented by reference TRBV11-3 and TRBJ1-2, the full variable domain reads EAGVVQSPRYKIIEKKQPVAFWCNPISGHNTLYWYLQNLGQGPELLIRYENEEAVDDSQLPKDRFSAERLKGVDSTLKIQPAELGDSAVYLCASSFRTGGYGYTFGSGTRLTVV.

This clone occurred a few times. The chain couples TRBV11-3 to TRBJ1-5, with no clear D. Germline assignment: CDR1 SGHNT and CDR2 YENEEA. The CDR3 is 14 residues long. The V end lost 1 base, the J end lost 2 bases, and 6 bases lay between the germline ends. The CDR3 is CASSLVDGNQPQHF. As DNA, the CDR3 is TGTGCCAGCAGCTTAGTGGATGGCAATCAGCCCCAGCATTTT. The variable domain in full, completed from reference TRBV11-3 and TRBJ1-5, reads EAGVVQSPRYKIIEKKQPVAFWCNPISGHNTLYWYLQNLGQGPELLIRYENEEAVDDSQLPKDRFSAERLKGVDSTLKIQPAELGDSAVYLCASSLVDGNQPQHFGDGTRLSIL.

The chain combines TRBV12-5 with TRBJ2-5; D tentatively fits TRBD1 or TRBD2 (5 bases each). Per the germline V gene, CDR1 is LGHNT and CDR2 is FRNRAP. CDR3 length: 15 amino acids. V was pared by 0 bases and J by 5 bases, with 13 bases between. The CDR3 bases are TGTGCTAGTGGTTTGGTCCTCGGGAAGGGGGAGACCCAGTACTTC. Protein sequence: CASGLVLGKGETQYF. The variable domain in full, with the rest retrieved from reference TRBV12-5 and TRBJ2-5, is DARVTQTPRHKVTEMGQEVTMRCQPILGHNTVFWYRQTMMQGLELLAYFRNRAPLDDSGMPKDRFSAEMPDATLATLKIQPSEPRDSAVYFCASGLVLGKGETQYFGPGTRLLVL.

This clone came up a few times. J is TRBJ1-1 and V is TRBV30, with D unresolved. This CDR3 has 12 amino acids. V lost 2 bases and J 1 base, leaving 5 bases between the germline ends. In germline, CDR1 is GTSNPN, CDR2 SVGIG (reference sequence). The CDR3 is CAWSRQNTEAFF. CDR3 bases: TGTGCCTGGAGTCGTCAGAACACTGAAGCTTTCTTT.